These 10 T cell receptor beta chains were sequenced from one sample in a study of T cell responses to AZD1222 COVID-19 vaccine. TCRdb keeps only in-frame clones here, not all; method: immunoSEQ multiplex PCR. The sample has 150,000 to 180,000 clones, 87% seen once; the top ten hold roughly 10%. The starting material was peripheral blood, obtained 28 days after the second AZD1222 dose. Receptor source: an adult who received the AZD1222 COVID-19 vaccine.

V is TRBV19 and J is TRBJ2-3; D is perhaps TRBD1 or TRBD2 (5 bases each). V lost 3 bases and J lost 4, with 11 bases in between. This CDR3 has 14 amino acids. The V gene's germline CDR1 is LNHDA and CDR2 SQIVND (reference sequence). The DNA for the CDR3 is TGTGCCAGTAGTATTCCCCAGGGACCAGATACGCAGTATTTT. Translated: CASSIPQGPDTQYF.

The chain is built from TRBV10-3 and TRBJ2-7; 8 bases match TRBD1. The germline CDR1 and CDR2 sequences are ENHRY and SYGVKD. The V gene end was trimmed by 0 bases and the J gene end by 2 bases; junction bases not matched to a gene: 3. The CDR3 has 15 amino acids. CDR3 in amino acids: CAISESTGAAYEQYF. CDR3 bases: TGTGCCATCAGTGAGTCGACAGGGGCGGCCTACGAGCAGTACTTC.

Here the CDR3 DNA reads TGTGCCAGCAGCCATACGACAGGGGGGGAGACCCAGTACTTC. It translates to CASSHTTGGETQYF. This sequence joins TRBV7-9 and TRBJ2-5; the match to TRBD1 covers 9 bases. The germline V gene has CDR1 SEHNR and CDR2 FQNEAQ (reference sequence). The J segment lost 5 bases and the V segment lost 5 bases, leaving 6 bases of the junction unmatched. The CDR3 extends over 14 amino acids.

CDR3 sequence reads: CASSLATRLAGAYEQYF. The CDR3 DNA reads as TGTGCCAGCAGCTTAGCAACTAGACTAGCGGGAGCCTACGAGCAGTACTTC. V gene TRBV7-2 combines with J gene TRBJ2-7; TRBD2 aligns across 12 bases. The germline V gene encodes CDR1 SGHTA and CDR2 FQGNSA. CDR3 length: 17 amino acids. V was pared by 0 bases and J by 2 bases, with 5 bases of the junction left unmatched.

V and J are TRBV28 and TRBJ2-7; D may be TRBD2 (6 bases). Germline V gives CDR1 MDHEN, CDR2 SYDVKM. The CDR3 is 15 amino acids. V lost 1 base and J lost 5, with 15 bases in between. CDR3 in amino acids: CASSLSAGTFHEQYF. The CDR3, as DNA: TGTGCCAGCAGTTTATCGGCGGGAACTTTCCACGAGCAGTACTTC.

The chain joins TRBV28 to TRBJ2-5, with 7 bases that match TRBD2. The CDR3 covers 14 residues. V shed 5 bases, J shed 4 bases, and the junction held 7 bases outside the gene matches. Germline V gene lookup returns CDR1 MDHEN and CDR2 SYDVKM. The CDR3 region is CASSLGGSRETQYF. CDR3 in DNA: TGTGCCAGCAGTCTCGGGGGGTCTCGAGAGACCCAGTACTTC.

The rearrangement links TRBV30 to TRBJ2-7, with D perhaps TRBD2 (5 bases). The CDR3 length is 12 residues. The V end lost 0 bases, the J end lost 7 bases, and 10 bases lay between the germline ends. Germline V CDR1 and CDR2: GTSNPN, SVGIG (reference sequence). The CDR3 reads CAWSVLVGEQYF. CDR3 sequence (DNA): TGTGCCTGGAGTGTACTAGTAGGTGAGCAGTACTTC.

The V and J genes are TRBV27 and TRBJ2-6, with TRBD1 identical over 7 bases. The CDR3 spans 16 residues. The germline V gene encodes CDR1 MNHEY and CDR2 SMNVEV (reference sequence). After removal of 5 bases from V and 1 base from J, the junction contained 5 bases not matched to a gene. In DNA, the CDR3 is TGTGCCAGCAGTCCAAGGGGGCGATCTGGGGCCAACGTCCTGACTTTC. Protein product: CASSPRGRSGANVLTF.

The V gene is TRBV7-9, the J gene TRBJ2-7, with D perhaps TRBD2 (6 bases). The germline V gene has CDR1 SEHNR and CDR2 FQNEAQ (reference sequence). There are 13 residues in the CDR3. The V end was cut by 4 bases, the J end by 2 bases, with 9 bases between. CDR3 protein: CASSSSVTYEQYF. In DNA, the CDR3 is TGTGCCAGCAGCTCTAGCGTGACCTACGAGCAGTACTTC.

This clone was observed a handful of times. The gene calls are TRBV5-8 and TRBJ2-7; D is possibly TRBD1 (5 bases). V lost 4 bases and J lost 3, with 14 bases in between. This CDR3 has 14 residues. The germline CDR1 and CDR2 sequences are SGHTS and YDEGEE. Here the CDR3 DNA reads TGTGCCAGCAGCCCACGGACACTGGACTACGAGCAGTACTTC. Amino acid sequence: CASSPRTLDYEQYF.